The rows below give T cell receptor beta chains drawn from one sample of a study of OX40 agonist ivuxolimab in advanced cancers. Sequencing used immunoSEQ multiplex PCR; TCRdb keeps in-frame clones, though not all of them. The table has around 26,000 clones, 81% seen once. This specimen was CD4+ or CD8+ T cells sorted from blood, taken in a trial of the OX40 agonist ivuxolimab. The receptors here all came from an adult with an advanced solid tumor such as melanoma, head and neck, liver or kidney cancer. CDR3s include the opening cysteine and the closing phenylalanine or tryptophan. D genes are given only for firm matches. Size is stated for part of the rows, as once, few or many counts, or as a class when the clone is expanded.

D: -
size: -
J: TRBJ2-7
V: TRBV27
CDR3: CASSRTRAYEQYF
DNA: TGTGCCAGCAGTAGGACCAGGGCCTACGAGCAGTACTTC

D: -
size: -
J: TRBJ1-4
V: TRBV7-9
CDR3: CASTSPEDEKLFF
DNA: TGTGCCAGCACGAGTCCTGAGGATGAAAAACTGTTTTTT

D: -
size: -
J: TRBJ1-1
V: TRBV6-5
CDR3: CASSYSPPTEAFF
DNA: TGTGCCAGCAGTTACTCCCCTCCGACTGAAGCTTTCTTT

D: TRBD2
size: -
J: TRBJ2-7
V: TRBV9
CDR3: CASSSSSGSYEQYF
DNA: TGTGCCAGCAGCTCTTCTAGCGGATCCTACGAGCAGTACTTC

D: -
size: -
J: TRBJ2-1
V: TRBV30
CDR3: CAWRPEYNEQFF
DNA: TGTGCCTGGAGGCCCGAGTACAATGAGCAGTTCTTC

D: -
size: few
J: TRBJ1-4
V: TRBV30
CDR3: CAWSVTSNEKLFF
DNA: TGTGCCTGGAGTGTTACCAGTAATGAAAAACTGTTTTTT

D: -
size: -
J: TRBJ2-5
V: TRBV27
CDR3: CASSTLVGQETQYF
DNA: TGTGCCAGCAGTACCCTAGTGGGACAAGAGACCCAGTACTTC

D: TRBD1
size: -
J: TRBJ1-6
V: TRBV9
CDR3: CASSAARTGRNSPLHF
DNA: TGTGCCAGCAGCGCCGCACGGACAGGTCGTAATTCACCCCTCCACTTT

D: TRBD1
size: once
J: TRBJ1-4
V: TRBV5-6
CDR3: CASSTGQGSKEKLFF
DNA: TGTGCCAGCAGCACCGGACAGGGGAGTAAGGAAAAACTGTTTTTT

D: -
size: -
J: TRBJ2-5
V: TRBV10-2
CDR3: CASIDSQETQYF
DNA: TGCGCCAGCATAGACAGCCAAGAGACCCAGTACTTC

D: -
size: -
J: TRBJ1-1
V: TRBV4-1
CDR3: CASMGGPTEAFF
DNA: TGCGCCAGCATGGGGGGGCCTACTGAAGCTTTCTTT

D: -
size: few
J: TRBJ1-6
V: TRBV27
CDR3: CASSLFRSNSPLHF
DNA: TGTGCCAGCAGTTTGTTTCGGAGCAATTCACCCCTCCACTTT

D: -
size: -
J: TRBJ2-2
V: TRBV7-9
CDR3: CASSPTGLRYTGELFF
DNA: TGTGCCAGCAGCCCGACAGGATTAAGATACACCGGGGAGCTGTTTTTT

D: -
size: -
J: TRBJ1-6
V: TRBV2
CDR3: CASSPTEPSNSPLHF
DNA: TGTGCCAGCAGTCCGACGGAGCCCTCTAATTCACCCCTCCACTTT

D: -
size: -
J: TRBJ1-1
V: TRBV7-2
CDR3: CASSSQLGVNTEAFF
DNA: TGTGCCAGCAGCTCTCAGTTGGGGGTGAACACTGAAGCTTTCTTT

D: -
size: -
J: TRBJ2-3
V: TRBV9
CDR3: CASSVPAHRDSSTDTQYF
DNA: TGTGCCAGCAGCGTACCTGCCCACAGGGATTCTAGCACAGATACGCAGTATTTT

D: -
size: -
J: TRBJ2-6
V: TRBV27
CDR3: CASSGSGANVLTF
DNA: TGTGCCAGCAGTGGTTCTGGGGCCAACGTCCTGACTTTC

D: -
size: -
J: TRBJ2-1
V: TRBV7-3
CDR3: CASSSDQSSYNEQFF
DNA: TGTGCCAGCAGTTCCGACCAGAGCTCCTACAATGAGCAGTTCTTC

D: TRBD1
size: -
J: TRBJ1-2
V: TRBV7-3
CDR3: CASSPGQGGYTF
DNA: TGTGCCAGCAGCCCGGGACAGGGCGGCTACACCTTC

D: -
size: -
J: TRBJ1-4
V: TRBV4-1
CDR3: CASSQDLAATNEKLFF
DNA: TGCGCCAGCAGCCAAGATCTCGCAGCAACTAATGAAAAACTGTTTTTT

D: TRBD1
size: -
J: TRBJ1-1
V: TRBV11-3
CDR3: CASSWTGSNTEAFF
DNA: TGTGCCAGCAGCTGGACAGGGTCGAACACTGAAGCTTTCTTT

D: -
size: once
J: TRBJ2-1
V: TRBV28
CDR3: CASSGSSYNEQFF
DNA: TGTGCCAGCAGTGGGAGCTCCTACAATGAGCAGTTCTTC

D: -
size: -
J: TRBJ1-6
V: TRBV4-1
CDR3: CASSPRDSLSTLHF
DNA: TGCGCCAGCAGCCCCCGGGACTCCCTAAGCACCCTCCACTTT

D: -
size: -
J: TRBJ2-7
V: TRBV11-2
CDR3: CASSLGRTYEQYF
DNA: TGTGCCAGCAGCTTAGGGAGGACGTACGAGCAGTACTTC

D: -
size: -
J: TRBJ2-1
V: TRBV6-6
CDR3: CASSYWGERDEQFF
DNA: TGTGCCAGCAGTTACTGGGGGGAAAGGGATGAGCAGTTCTTC

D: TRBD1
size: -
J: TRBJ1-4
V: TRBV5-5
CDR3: CASSLTGLNEKLFF
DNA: TGTGCCAGCAGCCTGACAGGGCTTAATGAAAAACTGTTTTTT

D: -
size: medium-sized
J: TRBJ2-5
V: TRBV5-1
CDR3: CASSLDSEGPQETQYF
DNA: TGCGCCAGCAGCTTGGATTCTGAAGGCCCGCAAGAGACCCAGTACTTC

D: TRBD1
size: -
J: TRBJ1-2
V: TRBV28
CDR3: CASSWDRDFYGYTF
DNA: TGTGCCAGCAGCTGGGACAGGGATTTCTATGGCTACACCTTC

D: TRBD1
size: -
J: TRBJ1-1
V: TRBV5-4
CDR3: CASSPDRVNTEAFF
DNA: TGTGCCAGCAGCCCGGACAGGGTGAACACTGAAGCTTTCTTT

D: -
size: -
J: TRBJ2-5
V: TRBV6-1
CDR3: CASPPDSQETQYF
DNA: TGTGCCAGCCCACCGGACAGCCAAGAGACCCAGTACTTC

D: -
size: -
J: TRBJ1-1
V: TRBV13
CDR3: CASSLGAGLIEAFF
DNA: TGTGCCAGCAGCTTAGGTGCAGGCCTGATTGAAGCTTTCTTT

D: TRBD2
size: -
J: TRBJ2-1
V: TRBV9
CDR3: CASSAGLAEFNEQFF
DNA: TGTGCCAGCAGCGCGGGACTAGCGGAATTCAATGAGCAGTTCTTC

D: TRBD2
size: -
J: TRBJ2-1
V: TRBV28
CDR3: CASSPMGLAGGFNEQFF
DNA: TGTGCCAGCAGCCCGATGGGACTAGCGGGAGGCTTTAATGAGCAGTTCTTC

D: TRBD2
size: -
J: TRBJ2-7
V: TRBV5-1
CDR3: CASSLVGGLAGDEQYF
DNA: TGCGCCAGCAGCTTGGTGGGGGGGCTAGCGGGAGACGAGCAGTACTTC

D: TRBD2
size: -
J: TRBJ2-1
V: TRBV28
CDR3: CASSPRSGGSYNEQFF
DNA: TGTGCCAGCAGTCCTCGCTCGGGGGGCTCCTACAATGAGCAGTTCTTC

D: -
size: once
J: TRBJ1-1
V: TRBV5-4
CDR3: CASSFGQGSTEAFF
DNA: TGTGCCAGCAGCTTCGGTCAGGGGAGCACTGAAGCTTTCTTT

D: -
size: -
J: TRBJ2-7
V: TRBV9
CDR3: CASSPKGSDEQYF
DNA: TGTGCCAGCAGCCCCAAAGGAAGCGACGAGCAGTACTTC

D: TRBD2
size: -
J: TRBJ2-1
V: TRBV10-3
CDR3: CAITAGGMDEQFF
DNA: TGTGCCATCACGGCGGGGGGTATGGATGAGCAGTTCTTC

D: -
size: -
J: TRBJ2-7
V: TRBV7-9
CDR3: CASSSTDVSPVSYEQYF
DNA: TGTGCCAGCAGCTCGACGGATGTAAGCCCAGTATCCTACGAGCAGTACTTC

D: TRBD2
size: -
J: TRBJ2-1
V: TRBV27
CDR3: CASSLFDRVLAGLNEQFF
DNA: TGTGCCAGCAGTTTATTCGACAGAGTACTAGCGGGCCTCAATGAGCAGTTCTTC

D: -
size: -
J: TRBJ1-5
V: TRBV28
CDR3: CASTLRAINQPQHF
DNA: TGTGCCAGCACCTTGAGAGCCATTAATCAGCCCCAGCATTTT

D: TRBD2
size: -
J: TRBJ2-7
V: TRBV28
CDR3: CASHTVAGGAFYEQYF
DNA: TGTGCCAGCCATACCGTAGCGGGGGGCGCATTTTACGAGCAGTACTTC

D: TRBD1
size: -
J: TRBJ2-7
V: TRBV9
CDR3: CASSVVPGTAYEQYF
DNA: TGTGCCAGCAGCGTAGTCCCCGGGACAGCCTACGAGCAGTACTTC

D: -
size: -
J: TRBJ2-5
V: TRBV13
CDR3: CASSLVGQASETQYF
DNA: TGTGCCAGCAGCTTAGTGGGGCAGGCGTCGGAGACCCAGTACTTC

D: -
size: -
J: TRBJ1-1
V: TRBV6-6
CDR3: CASSYIGGDTEAFF
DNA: TGTGCCAGCAGTTACATAGGAGGGGACACTGAAGCTTTCTTT

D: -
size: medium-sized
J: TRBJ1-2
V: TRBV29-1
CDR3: CSVVSDGGSGYTF
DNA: TGCAGCGTTGTCTCCGATGGGGGGAGCGGCTACACCTTC

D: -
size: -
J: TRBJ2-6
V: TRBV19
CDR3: CASSISVGANVLTF
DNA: TGTGCCAGTAGTATATCAGTGGGGGCCAACGTCCTGACTTTC

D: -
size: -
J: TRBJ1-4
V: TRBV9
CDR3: CASSVATGSEKLFF
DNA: TGTGCCAGCAGCGTAGCTACGGGGAGTGAAAAACTGTTTTTT

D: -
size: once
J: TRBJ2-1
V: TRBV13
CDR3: CASSLGSGGYNEQFF
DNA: TGTGCCAGCAGCTTGGGTAGTGGGGGATACAATGAGCAGTTCTTC